The clone carrying this T cell receptor (beta chain) was picked up a small number of times. The antigen remains unidentified. These data originate in a study of CD8 T cells in ankylosing spondylitis. Study-level results: Before this, some motif variants had been reported in reactive arthritis synovial fluid and blood. Matched synovial fluid from ankylosing spondylitis patients was reported to be enriched for disease-linked clones. Ankylosing spondylitis blood appeared to be characterized by a TCR beta motif of roughly eight highly homologous variants.

5'-RACE, quantitative and with molecular barcodes, yielded the TCR beta libraries. TCRdb itself ran the 5' RACE reads through MiXCR, one entry per CDR3 protein. The sample contains over 700,000 distinct CDR3 sequences, over 15% of which appear only once. The CDR3 spans 15 residues. Per germline, CDR1 MGHRA and CDR2 YSYEKL. The V gene lost 2 bases and the J gene lost 2 bases, with 13 bases spanning the gap. The chain carries TRBV4-1 and TRBJ2-7; TRBD1 is a possible D gene (6 bases). Material for sequencing was blood, either unsorted or a sorted T cell fraction (not recorded which). The receptor was isolated from a male donor with ankylosing spondylitis. CDR3 nucleotide sequence: TGCGCCAGCAGCCAACTACCAGGACAGCCCTACGAGCAGTACTTC. Protein sequence: CASSQLPGQPYEQYF.